The text below deals with one T cell receptor beta chain. Its antigen is unknown. V lost 5 bases to trimming and J lost 9 bases; unmatched junction nucleotides: 9. Germline V gene sequence: CDR1 MNHEY, CDR2 SMNVEV (reference sequence). This CDR3 has 14 amino acids. This entry belongs to a study of T cell repertoires in cytomegalovirus infection. Study-wide points: Dominating the ex vivo response were TCR beta clonotypes that were CMV-specific and HLA-C-restricted.

TCRdb reanalysed the reads using MiXCR and keeps one entry per CDR3 protein. The data show fewer than 950,000 distinct CDR3 sequences, 32% seen once. This receptor was taken from a human donor in good health (CMV status not recorded). Some clones in this sample may be carry-over from other donors' samples. The rearrangement uses TRBV27 and TRBJ2-1; 8 positions agree with TRBD2. Sequences were derived from cultured CD8+ T cells from PBMCs, sampled from culture after CMV antigen stimulation. CDR3 nucleotides: TGTGCCAGCAGTCTCCCCGGGGGGGCAGGTGAGCAGTTCTTC. It encodes CASSLPGGAGEQFF.